A selection of T cell receptor beta chains follows, all from one sample in a study of CD8 T cells in ankylosing spondylitis. Via MiXCR, TCRdb re-called the 5' RACE reads, giving one row per CDR3 protein. This sample yields about 220,000 distinct CDR3 sequences, of which around 18% are seen a single time; approximately 46% belongs to the top ten. Sequenced material: blood, either unsorted or a sorted T cell fraction (not recorded which). These receptors were taken from a male donor with ankylosing spondylitis. The CDR3 runs from the conserved cysteine through the conserved F or W. Fields, in order: CDR3 length, V gene, clone size, D gene, J gene, CDR3 DNA, CDR3 protein. A D gene is named only where the DNA matches it firmly. Clone size is shown for a subset of rows, as once, few, many or a class of expanded clone.

14	TRBV20-1	-	TRBD1	TRBJ2-1	TGCAGTGCCACCCGGGACAGAGTATACAATGAGCAGTTCTTC	CSATRDRVYNEQFF
13	TRBV12-3/TRBV12-4	many	-	TRBJ1-5	TGTGCCAGCAGTTTCGGGGGGCTGCAGCCCCAGCATTTT	CASSFGGLQPQHF
15	TRBV4-3	many	TRBD1	TRBJ2-5	TGCGCCAGCAGCCACACCCTGACAGGGGCAGAGACCCAGTACTTC	CASSHTLTGAETQYF
13	TRBV28	-	-	TRBJ1-2	TGTGCCAGCGAACCGGGAGCGAACTATGGCTACACCTTC	CASEPGANYGYTF
13	TRBV2	-	-	TRBJ2-5	TGTGCCAGCAGTGATCAGAACCAAGAGACCCAGTACTTC	CASSDQNQETQYF
13	TRBV12-3/TRBV12-4	few	TRBD2	TRBJ2-1	TGTGCCAGCAGTTCTACTAGCGGGGGGGAGCAGTTCTTC	CASSSTSGGEQFF
18	TRBV4-3	few	-	TRBJ2-3	TGCGCCAGCAGCCAAGATCTGGTCGGAGTGGATATCACAGATACGCAGTATTTT	CASSQDLVGVDITDTQYF
15	TRBV7-9	-	TRBD2	TRBJ2-5	TGTGCCAGCAGCTTCGTGACTAGCCCCGAAGAGACCCAGTACTTC	CASSFVTSPEETQYF
15	TRBV29-1	few	-	TRBJ2-2	TGCAGCGTTGAGGGCAGGGGGGAAAGCACCGGGGAGCTGTTTTTT	CSVEGRGESTGELFF
10	TRBV6-2/TRBV6-3	few	-	TRBJ2-1	TGTGCCAGCGGGCACAATGAGCAGTTCTTC	CASGHNEQFF
15	TRBV27	few	-	TRBJ1-6	TGTGCCAGCAGTTCTCGGATCGCCCCTAATTCACCCCTCCACTTT	CASSSRIAPNSPLHF
15	TRBV21-1	-	-	TRBJ2-5	TGTGCCAGCAGCAAGTCCCGGAGGCATGGAGAGACCCAGTACTTC	CASSKSRRHGETQYF
16	TRBV7-9	few	TRBD2	TRBJ2-1	TGTGCCAGCAGCTTACAACTAGCGGGAGAAGGGGATGAGCAGTTCTTC	CASSLQLAGEGDEQFF
21	TRBV6-1	few	TRBD2	TRBJ2-2	TGTGCCAGCAGTGAAGCGATCGGGGGGTTTAGCAGCCACCCCTACACCGGGGAGCTGTTTTTT	CASSEAIGGFSSHPYTGELFF
14	TRBV7-9	-	-	TRBJ2-3	TGTGCCAGCAGCTTAGTAGAGTTCACAGATACGCAGTATTTT	CASSLVEFTDTQYF
15	TRBV13	-	-	TRBJ2-7	TGTGCCAGCAGCCAGGCCGGGGAGAGCTCCTACGAGCAGTACTTC	CASSQAGESSYEQYF
13	TRBV5-1	few	-	TRBJ2-1	TGCGCCAGCAGCTTGGATTGGGGGTTTGAGCAGTTCTTC	CASSLDWGFEQFF
14	TRBV7-2	-	-	TRBJ2-2	TGTGCCAGCAGCTTAGGCTTCGAAACCGGGGAGCTGTTTTTT	CASSLGFETGELFF
17	TRBV12-3/TRBV12-4	few	TRBD1	TRBJ1-4	TGTGCCAGCAGTTTCTCGGGACAGATGCCAACTAATGAAAAACTGTTTTTT	CASSFSGQMPTNEKLFF
14	TRBV3-1	many	TRBD1	TRBJ1-2	TGTGCCAGCAGCCAACGACAGGGTAACTATGGCTACACCTTC	CASSQRQGNYGYTF
13	TRBV7-8	few	-	TRBJ2-7	TGTGCCAGCAGCCCCCCGGACTACTACGAGCAGTACTTC	CASSPPDYYEQYF
13	TRBV29-1	few	-	TRBJ2-3	TGCAGCGTTGAGAGAGGGAGAAGAGATACGCAGTATTTT	CSVERGRRDTQYF
12	TRBV29-1	-	-	TRBJ1-1	TGCAGCGTTGAAGATGGAGGATCTGAAGCTTTCTTT	CSVEDGGSEAFF
13	TRBV6-2/TRBV6-3	-	-	TRBJ2-3	TGTGCCAGCTCCTACCGGGACACAGATACGCAGTATTTT	CASSYRDTDTQYF
15	TRBV7-9	few	TRBD2	TRBJ2-1	TGTGCCAGCAGCAAAGCGACTAGCTATGTTGATGAGCAGTTCTTC	CASSKATSYVDEQFF
13	TRBV4-1	-	-	TRBJ2-1	TGCGCCAGCAGCCAGGGGGATGGGAATGAGCAGTTCTTC	CASSQGDGNEQFF
16	TRBV12-3/TRBV12-4	-	TRBD2	TRBJ2-3	TGTGCCAGCAGAGCGACTAGCGGGGAGGGAGCAGATACGCAGTATTTT	CASRATSGEGADTQYF
15	TRBV12-3/TRBV12-4	-	TRBD1	TRBJ2-5	TGTGCCAGCAGTTCCCTACAGGGGCCGCAAGAGACCCAGTACTTC	CASSSLQGPQETQYF
16	TRBV5-6	few	TRBD2	TRBJ2-3	TGTGCCAGCAGTTATTTACTAGCGGGAGTTGCAGATACGCAGTATTTT	CASSYLLAGVADTQYF
15	TRBV7-8	many	-	TRBJ2-7	TGTGCCAGCAGCTTAGCCCAGGGCCCAAGTTACGAGCAGTACTTC	CASSLAQGPSYEQYF
11	TRBV29-1	-	-	TRBJ2-7	TGCAGCGTAGTGGTTCCTAACGAGCAGTACTTC	CSVVVPNEQYF
13	TRBV2	few	-	TRBJ2-7	TGTGCCAGCAGTGAAGGTCTTACCTACGAGCAGTACTTC	CASSEGLTYEQYF
15	TRBV9	-	-	TRBJ2-1	TGTGCCAGCAGCGTAGCCCGACTAGGCTGGGATGAGCAGTTCTTC	CASSVARLGWDEQFF
15	TRBV29-1	few	-	TRBJ2-7	TGCAGCGTTGAAGATCCGGATAGCGAATCCTACGAGCAGTACTTC	CSVEDPDSESYEQYF
15	TRBV2	many	-	TRBJ1-2	TGTGCCAGCATCCCTTCGGGGGAGGTTGACTATGGCTACACCTTC	CASIPSGEVDYGYTF
14	TRBV12-3/TRBV12-4	few	-	TRBJ2-3	TGTGCCAGCAGTTTCCCCAGGGTGACAGATACGCAGTATTTT	CASSFPRVTDTQYF
17	TRBV4-3	few	TRBD2	TRBJ2-7	TGCGCCAGCAGCCAAGATTATGCTAGCGGGGTATCCTACGAGCAGTACTTC	CASSQDYASGVSYEQYF